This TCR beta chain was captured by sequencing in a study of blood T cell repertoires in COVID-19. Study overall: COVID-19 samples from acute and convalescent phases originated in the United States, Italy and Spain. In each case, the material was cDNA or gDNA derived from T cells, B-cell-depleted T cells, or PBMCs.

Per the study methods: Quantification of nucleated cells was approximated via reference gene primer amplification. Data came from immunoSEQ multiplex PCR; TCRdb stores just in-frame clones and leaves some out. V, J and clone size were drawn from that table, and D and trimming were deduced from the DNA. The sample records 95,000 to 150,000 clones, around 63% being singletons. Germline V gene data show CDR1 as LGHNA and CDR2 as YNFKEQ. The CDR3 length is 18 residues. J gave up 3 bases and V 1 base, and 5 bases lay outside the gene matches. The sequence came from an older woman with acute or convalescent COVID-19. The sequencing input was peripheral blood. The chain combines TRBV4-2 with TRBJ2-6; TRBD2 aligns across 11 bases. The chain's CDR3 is CASSQGRGLADGANVLTF. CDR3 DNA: TGTGCCAGCAGCCAAGGCAGGGGACTAGCGGATGGGGCCAACGTCCTGACTTTC.